The 30 T cell receptor beta chains below come from one sample, sequenced in a study of blood T cell repertoires in COVID-19. Measured with immunoSEQ multiplex PCR; TCRdb has only the in-frame clones, and not every one. This sample carries about 170,000 clones, roughly 84% of them seen once, and the ten largest clones take roughly 13%. The sequencing sample was made of peripheral blood. These receptors originate from a man aged 18 to 29 with active or convalescent COVID-19.

This clone was observed a handful of times. The chain has TRBV9 and TRBJ2-1, with D possibly TRBD1 on 5 matching bases. CDR3 length: 19 amino acids. The V gene lost 0 bases and the J gene lost 5 bases, with 24 bases spanning the gap. Germline V gene sequence: CDR1 SGDLS, CDR2 YYNGEE. The DNA for the CDR3 is TGTGCCAGCAGCGTAGACCCAGAGTGGACACTAACAAGGGACAATGAGCAGTTCTTC. This encodes CASSVDPEWTLTRDNEQFF.

The CDR3 protein is CASSLRQQRAWGDTQYF. The CDR3 bases are TGCGCCAGCAGCTTAAGACAACAGCGGGCTTGGGGAGATACGCAGTATTTT. The chain uses TRBV5-1 and TRBJ2-3, with TRBD2 as a possible D gene (6 bases). CDR3 length: 17 residues. Trimming removed 2 bases at V and 5 bases at J, with 21 bases between. Germline CDR1 SGHRS, CDR2 YFSETQ.

The chain recombines TRBV11-2 with TRBJ1-5; unclear D gene. Trimming took off 0 bases at V and 7 bases at J, with 10 bases between the two ends. CDR1 and CDR2 from the germline V gene are SGHAT and FQNNGV. This CDR3 has 14 amino acids. CDR3 nucleotide sequence: TGTGCCAGCAGCTTAGACAGTTCAAAACAGCCCCAGCATTTT. It yields the protein CASSLDSSKQPQHF.

The genes are TRBV3-1 (or the pseudogene TRBV3-2) and TRBJ2-1, with D tentatively TRBD1 (5 bases). The CDR3 is 18 residues long. The germline gives CDR1 LGHDT, CDR2 YNNKEL (reference sequence). The V and J ends lost 2 bases and 3 bases respectively, with 20 bases between them. The CDR3 sequence: CASSQQGLPFTGYNEQFF. The CDR3 region has the DNA TGTGCCAGCAGCCAACAGGGTCTACCTTTCACCGGCTACAATGAGCAGTTCTTC.

The rearrangement uses TRBV5-1 and TRBJ2-5, with D possibly being TRBD2 (5 bases). The CDR3 is 14 residues long. V dropped 0 bases and J dropped 1 base, with 7 bases sitting between them. Germline V gene sequence: CDR1 SGHRS, CDR2 YFSETQ. The CDR3 DNA reads as TGCGCCAGCAGCTTGGGACTATTCCAAGAGACCCAGTACTTC. Protein product: CASSLGLFQETQYF.

The chain combines TRBV5-1 with TRBJ2-5; D might be TRBD2 (6 bases). CDR1 is SGHRS, CDR2 YFSETQ, per germline. This CDR3 region has 15 residues. V lost 0 bases to trimming and J lost 0 bases, with 9 bases between them. CDR3 amino acids: CASSLAGGNQETQYF. In DNA, the CDR3 is TGCGCCAGCAGCTTGGCCGGAGGGAACCAAGAGACCCAGTACTTC.

This chain joins TRBV30 and TRBJ1-6; D uncertain. Germline V gene data show CDR1 as GTSNPN and CDR2 as SVGIG (reference sequence). V was cut by 3 bases and J by 1 base, with 10 bases left in between. This CDR3 has 15 amino acids. CDR3 DNA: TGTGCCTGGAGACCGGGTTTTTCCTATAATTCACCCCTCCACTTT. Protein product: CAWRPGFSYNSPLHF.

In DNA form, the CDR3 reads TGTGCCAGCAGTTTTGGCGGGAGTCGGTTCTTC. It specifies CASSFGGSRFF. The chain couples TRBV28 to TRBJ2-1; TRBD2 matches at 7 bases. The CDR3 contains 11 residues. Trimming took 3 bases from V and 15 from J; bases not matched to a gene: 5. The germline V gene encodes CDR1 MDHEN and CDR2 SYDVKM. Based on the CDR3 plus reference TRBV28 and TRBJ2-1, the full variable domain is DVKVTQSSRYLVKRTGEKVFLECVQDMDHENMFWYRQDPGLGLRLIYFSYDVKMKEKGDIPEGYSVSREKKERFSLILESASTNQTSMYLCASSFGGSRFFGPGTRLTVL.

There are a few counts of this clone. The V and J genes are TRBV15 and TRBJ1-3; D is ambiguous. The CDR3 covers 13 residues. Trimming removed 1 base at V and 6 bases at J, with 7 bases between. The germline V gene has CDR1 LNHNV and CDR2 YYDKDF (reference sequence). CDR3 DNA: TGTGCCACCAGCAGAGTTTTAGAAAACACCATATATTTT. This codes for CATSRVLENTIYF.

This chain connects TRBV19 to TRBJ1-6, with 7 bases aligning to TRBD1. J was trimmed by 0 bases and V by 5 bases; bases with no gene match: 10. CDR1 is LNHDA, CDR2 SQIVND, per germline (reference sequence). The CDR3 sequence is 18 residues long. The CDR3 region is CASSLRTGPSSYNSPLHF. The CDR3, as DNA: TGTGCCAGTAGTCTGAGGACAGGTCCGAGCTCCTATAATTCACCCCTCCACTTT.

The chain has TRBV5-4 and TRBJ1-3, with 7 bases matching TRBD1. Germline V gene sequence: CDR1 SGHNT, CDR2 YYREEE (reference sequence). The CDR3 consists of 15 residues. Trimming took 6 bases from V and 0 from J; bases not matched to a gene: 6. The CDR3 DNA reads as TGTGCCAGCACCGACAGGGAAACCTCTGGAAACACCATATATTTT. Amino acids: CASTDRETSGNTIYF.

The J gene is TRBJ1-1, the V gene TRBV18, with D possibly matching TRBD1 (5 bases). Trimming pared 2 bases from V and 0 bases from J, leaving 10 bases between. The germline V gene encodes CDR1 KGHSH and CDR2 LQKENI. The CDR3 runs to 15 residues. The CDR3 reads CASSPDSNMNTEAFF. CDR3 nucleotides: TGTGCCAGCTCACCAGACAGTAACATGAACACTGAAGCTTTCTTT. Supplemented by reference TRBV18 and TRBJ1-1, the full variable domain reads NAGVMQNPRHLVRRRGQEARLRCSPMKGHSHVYWYRQLPEEGLKFMVYLQKENIIDESGMPKERFSAEFPKEGPSILRIQQVVRGDSAAYFCASSPDSNMNTEAFFGQGTRLTVV.

The chain links TRBV28 to TRBJ2-5; 9 bases agree with TRBD1. The V segment lost 2 bases and the J segment 0 bases; nucleotides outside the gene matches: 1. This CDR3 is built from 15 residues. Germline-derived CDR1 and CDR2 are MDHEN and SYDVKM. CDR3 nucleotide sequence: TGTGCCAGCAGTTTAGGACAGGGGAACCAAGAGACCCAGTACTTC. Its translation is CASSLGQGNQETQYF.

V usage is TRBV5-1 and J usage is TRBJ2-1; D is possibly TRBD2 (6 bases). This CDR3 contains 16 residues. Trimming removed 3 bases at V and 3 bases at J, with 16 bases between. Germline V gene lookup returns CDR1 SGHRS and CDR2 YFSETQ. The CDR3 here is CASSWDLGGIYNEQFF. The CDR3 coding sequence is TGCGCCAGCAGCTGGGACCTTGGGGGGATCTACAATGAGCAGTTCTTC.

The chain employs TRBV5-6 and TRBJ2-5, with 10 positions matching TRBD1. The CDR3 is 15 amino acids. V shed 4 bases, J shed 4 bases, and the junction held 7 bases outside the gene matches. Looked up from germline, CDR1 is SGHDT and CDR2 is YYEEEE. The CDR3 sequence: CASSPTTGGTETQYF. CDR3 nucleotide sequence: TGTGCCAGCAGCCCCACGACAGGGGGCACAGAGACCCAGTACTTC.

The V and J genes are TRBV6-5 and TRBJ2-7, with 9 bases aligning to TRBD1. J lost 5 bases, V lost 1 base, and 6 bases had no gene match. Germline CDR1 MNHEY, CDR2 SVGAGI. This CDR3 has 15 residues. This CDR3 is CASSYLGTGSHEQYF. For the CDR3, the DNA is TGTGCCAGCAGTTACTTAGGGACAGGGTCCCACGAGCAGTACTTC.

This sequence joins TRBV2 and TRBJ2-5; D is perhaps TRBD1 (6 bases). V gave up 7 bases and J gave up 5 bases, with 23 bases separating them. Germline V gives CDR1 SNHLY, CDR2 FYNNEI. This CDR3 is built from 16 residues. The CDR3 region has the DNA TGTGCCAGCACCTCCGACAGGCCACTAGGCGGGGAGACCCAGTACTTC. Protein product: CASTSDRPLGGETQYF.

The chain couples TRBV6-5 to TRBJ2-3; no clear D gene. The germline gives CDR1 MNHEY, CDR2 SVGAGI. CDR3 length equals 14 residues. V dropped 7 bases and J dropped 0 bases, with 11 bases sitting between them. This chain's CDR3 is CASKPEPSTDTQYF. CDR3 sequence (DNA): TGTGCCAGCAAGCCCGAGCCTAGCACAGATACGCAGTATTTT.

DNA for the CDR3: TGCGCCAGCAGCAGTTTCCCCCGGGACAGGTCCTACGAGCAGTACTTC. Translation: CASSSFPRDRSYEQYF. The J gene is TRBJ2-7, the V gene TRBV5-1; 8 nucleotides agree with TRBD1. Germline CDR1 and CDR2: SGHRS and YFSETQ. The CDR3 runs to 16 residues. With 4 bases clipped from V and 1 base from J, the junction kept 10 bases outside the gene matches.

This clone was picked up one time. The same CDR3 can be traced to other DNA sequences in this sample. CDR3: CASSLTGGNQPQHF. Here the CDR3 DNA reads TGTGCCAGCTCACTAACAGGGGGCAATCAGCCCCAGCATTTT. The chain couples TRBV18 to TRBJ1-5, with TRBD1 matching 7 bases. The CDR3 extends over 14 amino acids. The ends lost 4 bases at V and 2 bases at J; junction bases unmatched: 2. Per the germline V gene, CDR1 is KGHSH and CDR2 is LQKENI.

This chain joins TRBV4-3 and TRBJ1-6; D may be TRBD1 (6 bases). The CDR3 covers 15 residues. Germline-derived CDR1 and CDR2 are LGHNA and YSLEER. Deletions cut 3 bases from V and 6 bases from J, with 12 bases between. CDR3 region: CASSHRGGSNSPLHF. CDR3 sequence (DNA): TGCGCCAGCAGCCATAGAGGGGGTTCTAATTCACCCCTCCACTTT.

The chain combines TRBV24-1 with TRBJ1-2, with 8 bases that match TRBD1. Germline CDR1 and CDR2: KGHDR and SFDVKD. V was clipped by 5 bases and J by 2 bases; unmatched bases: 9. The CDR3 has 16 amino acids. In nucleotides, the CDR3 is TGTGCCACCAGTGCCAAATGGTGGACAGGGAACTATGGCTACACCTTC. Translation gives CATSAKWWTGNYGYTF.

V usage is TRBV18 and J usage is TRBJ2-2; 9 bases fit TRBD1. The CDR3 runs to 17 residues. Germline trimming cut 5 bases from V and 1 base from J; bases unmatched to any gene: 8. Germline V gene lookup returns CDR1 KGHSH and CDR2 LQKENI. The CDR3 is CASSSGQGLMNTGELFF. CDR3 nucleotides: TGTGCCAGCTCATCGGGACAGGGTTTAATGAACACCGGGGAGCTGTTTTTT.

The rearrangement joins TRBV2 to TRBJ2-1, with 11 positions matching TRBD2. CDR3 length: 14 amino acids. Germline CDR1 reads SNHLY; CDR2 reads FYNNEI. V lost 6 bases to trimming and J lost 7 bases; unmatched junction nucleotides: 5. The DNA of the CDR3 is TGTGCCAGCAGGGCGACTAGCGGGGTGAATGAGCAGTTCTTC. Its protein is CASRATSGVNEQFF.

V is TRBV13 and J is TRBJ2-4, with D perhaps matching TRBD2 (5 bases). Germline assignment: CDR1 PRHDT and CDR2 FYEKMQ (reference sequence). This CDR3 comprises 17 residues. The V end lost 1 base, the J end lost 1 base, and 14 bases lay between the germline ends. CDR3 in amino acids: CASSLVGDPPAKNIQYF. The CDR3 DNA sequence: TGTGCCAGCAGCTTAGTGGGAGACCCTCCGGCCAAAAACATTCAGTACTTC.

The chain carries TRBV15 and TRBJ1-1; D remains unclear. The CDR3 totals 15 residues. Trimming left V 0 bases short and J 5 bases short, with 13 bases between. The germline gives CDR1 LNHNV, CDR2 YYDKDF (reference sequence). The CDR3 reads CATSRDHGPTTEAFF. The CDR3 DNA reads as TGTGCCACCAGCAGAGATCATGGGCCGACGACTGAAGCTTTCTTT.

The gene calls are TRBV7-6 and TRBJ2-1; 7 bases fit TRBD1. CDR3 size: 17 residues. V lost 4 bases, J lost 0 bases, and 9 bases stayed unmatched. CDR1 and CDR2 from the germline V gene are SGHVS and FNYEAQ. CDR3 sequence reads: CASSSRQGIPSYNEQFF. In DNA, the CDR3 is TGTGCCAGCAGCTCGAGACAGGGTATTCCCTCCTACAATGAGCAGTTCTTC.

The CDR3 bases are TGTGCCAGCAGTGGGACAGGGAACACCGGGGAGCTGTTTTTT. Its translation is CASSGTGNTGELFF. This rearrangement joins TRBV6-4 to TRBJ2-2; the match to TRBD1 covers 7 bases. Germline loops: CDR1 MRHNA, CDR2 SNTAGT. V trimming: 4 bases; J trimming: 1 base; junction bases outside the gene matches: 0. The CDR3 runs to 14 residues.

This clone was seen once. V gene TRBV29-1 combines with J gene TRBJ2-7; 12 nucleotides match TRBD2. Germline trimming cut 7 bases from V and 2 bases from J; bases unmatched to any gene: 3. Germline CDR1 SQVTM, CDR2 ANQGSEA. The CDR3 has 13 amino acids. The CDR3 loop is CSARTSGAYEQYF. The CDR3 DNA follows: TGCAGCGCGAGGACTAGCGGGGCCTACGAGCAGTACTTC.

V and J are TRBV18 and TRBJ2-5, with 9 bases that match TRBD2. The CDR3 has 15 amino acids. CDR1 and CDR2 from the germline V gene are KGHSH and LQKENI. With 4 bases clipped from V and 5 bases from J, the junction kept 8 bases outside the gene matches. The CDR3 DNA is TGTGCCAGCTCACAGATAGCGGGAGTGGTTGAGACCCAGTACTTC. The encoded protein is CASSQIAGVVETQYF.